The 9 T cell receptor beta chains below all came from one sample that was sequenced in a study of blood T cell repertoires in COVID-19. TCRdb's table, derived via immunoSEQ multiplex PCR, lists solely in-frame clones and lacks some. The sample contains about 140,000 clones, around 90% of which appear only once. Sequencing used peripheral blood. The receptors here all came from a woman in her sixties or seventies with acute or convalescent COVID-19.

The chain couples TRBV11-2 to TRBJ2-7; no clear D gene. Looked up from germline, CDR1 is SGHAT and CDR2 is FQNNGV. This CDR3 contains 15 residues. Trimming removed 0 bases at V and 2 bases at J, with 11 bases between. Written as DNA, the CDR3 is TGTGCCAGCAGCTTAGAACTGCCCCAAACCTACGAGCAGTACTTC. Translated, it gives CASSLELPQTYEQYF.

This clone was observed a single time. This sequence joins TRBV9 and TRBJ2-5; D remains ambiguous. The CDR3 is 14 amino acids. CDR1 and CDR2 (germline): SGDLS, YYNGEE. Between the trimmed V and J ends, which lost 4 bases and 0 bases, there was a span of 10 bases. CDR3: CASSPTGHQETQYF. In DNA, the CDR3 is TGTGCCAGCAGCCCGACTGGCCACCAAGAGACCCAGTACTTC.

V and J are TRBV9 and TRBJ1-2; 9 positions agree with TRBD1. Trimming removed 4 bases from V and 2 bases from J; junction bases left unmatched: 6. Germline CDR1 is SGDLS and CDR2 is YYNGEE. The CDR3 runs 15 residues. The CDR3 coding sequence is TGTGCCAGCAGCCCCGGACAGGGGATGAACTATGGCTACACCTTC. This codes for CASSPGQGMNYGYTF. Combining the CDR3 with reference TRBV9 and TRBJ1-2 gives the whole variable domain DSGVTQTPKHLITATGQRVTLRCSPRSGDLSVYWYQQSLDQGLQFLIQYYNGEERAKGNILERFSAQQFPDLHSELNLSSLELGDSALYFCASSPGQGMNYGYTFGSGTRLTVV.

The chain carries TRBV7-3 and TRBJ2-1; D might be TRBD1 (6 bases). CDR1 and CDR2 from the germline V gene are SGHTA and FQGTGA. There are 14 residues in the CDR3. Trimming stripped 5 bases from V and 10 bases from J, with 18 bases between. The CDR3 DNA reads TGTGCCAGCAGCCCGCACCCGGGGACACCCGAGCAGTTCTTC. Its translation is CASSPHPGTPEQFF.

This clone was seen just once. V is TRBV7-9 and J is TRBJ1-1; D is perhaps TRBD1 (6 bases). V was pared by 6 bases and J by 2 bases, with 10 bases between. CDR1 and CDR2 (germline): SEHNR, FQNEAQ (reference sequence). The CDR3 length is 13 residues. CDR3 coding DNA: TGTGCCAGCAGACTAGGGGGAAACACTGAAGCTTTCTTT. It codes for CASRLGGNTEAFF.

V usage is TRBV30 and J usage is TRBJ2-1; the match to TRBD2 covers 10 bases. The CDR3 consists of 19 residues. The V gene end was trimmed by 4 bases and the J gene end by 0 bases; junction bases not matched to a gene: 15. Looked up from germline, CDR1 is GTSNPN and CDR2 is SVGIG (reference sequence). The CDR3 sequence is CAWTTGVAGGPSSYNEQFF. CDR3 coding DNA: TGTGCCTGGACCACCGGGGTAGCGGGGGGTCCGAGCTCCTACAATGAGCAGTTCTTC.

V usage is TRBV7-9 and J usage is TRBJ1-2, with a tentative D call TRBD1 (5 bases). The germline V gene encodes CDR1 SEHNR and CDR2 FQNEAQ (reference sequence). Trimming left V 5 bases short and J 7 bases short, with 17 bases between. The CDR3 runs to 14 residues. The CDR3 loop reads CASSPVRGWSGYTF. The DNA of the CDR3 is TGTGCCAGCAGCCCGGTTAGGGGATGGAGTGGCTACACCTTC.

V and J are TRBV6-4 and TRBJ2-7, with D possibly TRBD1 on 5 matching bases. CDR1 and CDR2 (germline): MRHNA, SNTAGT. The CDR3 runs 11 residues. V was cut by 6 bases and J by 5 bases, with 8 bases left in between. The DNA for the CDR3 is TGTGCCAGCAGAAGGGGTGACGAGCAGTACTTC. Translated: CASRRGDEQYF.

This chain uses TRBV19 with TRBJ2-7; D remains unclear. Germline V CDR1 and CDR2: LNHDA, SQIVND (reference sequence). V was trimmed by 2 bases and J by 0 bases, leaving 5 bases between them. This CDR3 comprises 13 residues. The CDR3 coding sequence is TGTGCCAGTAGTATATCGGTCTCCTACGAGCAGTACTTC. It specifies CASSISVSYEQYF. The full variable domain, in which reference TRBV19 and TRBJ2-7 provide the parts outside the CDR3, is DGGITQSPKYLFRKEGQNVTLSCEQNLNHDAMYWYRQDPGQGLRLIYYSQIVNDFQKGDIAEGYSVSREKKESFPLTVTSAQKNPTAFYLCASSISVSYEQYFGPGTRLTVT.